This TCR beta chain is from a study of T cells in Graves' hyperthyroidism and ophthalmopathy. Regarding the study as a whole: Model-based prediction identified ophthalmopathy a median about 6.8 months prior to its onset. Researchers found most expanded thyroid clonotypes above 0.001 in blood as well.

V lost 3 bases and J 3 bases, leaving 17 bases between the germline ends. Germline V gene data show CDR1 as LGHNA and CDR2 as YSLEER. The CDR3 runs to 16 residues. Regarding this clonotype: Its antigen is undetermined.

There were TCR beta CDR3 regions amplified from RNA transcripts. First-round RT-PCR of the TCR CDR3 relied on the HTBI primer set. TCRdb ran MiXCR on the multiplex PCR reads and lists one entry per CDR3 protein. The table records approximately 610,000 distinct CDR3 sequences, about 14% of them present only once. A NOSPECS grade of at least 4, a Clinical Activity Score of at least 3 and duration under 3 months were recorded in ophthalmopathy patients. PBMCs stemmed from under 11 ml fresh peripheral blood. The clonotype comes from a woman aged 40 to 50 with Graves' ophthalmopathy. Material: blood. This chain uses TRBV4-3 with TRBJ2-5, with TRBD2 as a possible D gene (6 bases). The DNA of the CDR3 is TGCGCCAGCAGCCAGAGAGGATTAGCGGCTGAAGAGACCCAGTACTTC. It encodes CASSQRGLAAEETQYF.